This T cell receptor beta chain originates from a study of cytomegalovirus exposure and HLA in healthy donors. PCR amplification relied on 60 Vbeta primers (plus 13 Jbeta primers). TCRdb's table, derived via immunoSEQ multiplex PCR, lists solely in-frame clones and lacks some. The sample yields approximately 170,000 clones, about three quarters seen once. The CDR3 spans 14 residues. With 6 bases clipped from V and 9 bases from J, the junction kept 10 bases outside the gene matches. Germline CDR1 reads MNHEY; CDR2 reads SVGAGI. The genes are TRBV6-5 and TRBJ2-1, with 8 positions matching TRBD2. The specimen sequenced was PBMCs. The TCR originated in a woman aged 40 to 49 in good health and CMV-seropositive. CDR3 protein: CASRLPGLGAEQFF. The CDR3 DNA sequence: TGTGCCAGCAGACTCCCGGGACTAGGAGCTGAGCAGTTCTTC.